The 22 T cell receptor beta chains reported below all come from one sample, sequenced in a study of blood T cell repertoires in COVID-19. Generated by immunoSEQ multiplex PCR, the TCRdb table keeps only in-frame clones and is missing some. The data show 150,000 to 190,000 clones, around 80% seen once. Sequenced input: PBMCs or T cells enriched from blood (not recorded which). The receptors come from a man in his fifties who had recovered from COVID-19.

This clone is a singleton in its sample. This chain joins TRBV7-9 and TRBJ2-1, with 9 bases matching TRBD2. There are 15 residues in the CDR3. The V and J ends lost 6 bases and 5 bases, in that order; junction bases with no gene match: 8. Germline CDR1 reads SEHNR; CDR2 reads FQNEAQ (reference sequence). Here the CDR3 reads CASRPSGGWDNEQFF. The CDR3 DNA reads as TGTGCCAGCAGACCAAGCGGGGGGTGGGACAATGAGCAGTTCTTC.

This clone was found a few times. J is TRBJ2-7 and V is TRBV27, with 9 bases that match TRBD1. CDR1 and CDR2 from the germline V gene are MNHEY and SMNVEV (reference sequence). Trimming removed 6 bases from V and 6 bases from J; junction bases left unmatched: 12. The CDR3 runs 15 residues. CDR3 sequence reads: CASRSPGTGLREQYF. Here the CDR3 DNA reads TGTGCCAGCAGATCTCCCGGGACAGGGTTGCGCGAGCAGTACTTC.

V and J are TRBV7-2 and TRBJ2-7, with 7 bases that match TRBD1. The CDR3 has 15 amino acids. With 2 bases clipped from V and 4 bases from J, the junction kept 8 bases outside the gene matches. Germline values: CDR1 SGHTA, CDR2 FQGNSA. CDR3 DNA: TGTGCCAGCAGCTTAACCGGGACAGCGGATTACGAGCAGTACTTC. It is translated as CASSLTGTADYEQYF.

CDR3 sequence: CASSADRALRGAPLHF. In DNA, the CDR3 is TGTGCCAGCAGCGCAGACAGGGCCCTAAGGGGGGCACCCCTCCACTTT. The chain combines TRBV2 with TRBJ1-6; TRBD1 matches 7 bases. This CDR3 has 16 residues. CDR1 and CDR2 (germline): SNHLY, FYNNEI. Trimming removed 6 bases from V and 11 bases from J; junction bases left unmatched: 16.

The V and J genes are TRBV11-2 and TRBJ1-1; no reliable D call. The V end lost 1 base, the J end lost 1 base, and 7 bases lay between the germline ends. The CDR3 loop spans 14 amino acids. Germline V gives CDR1 SGHAT, CDR2 FQNNGV. CDR3 nucleotide sequence: TGTGCCAGCAGCTTAGTCGCCGGGAACACTGAAGCTTTCTTT. Amino acids: CASSLVAGNTEAFF.

The V call is TRBV27, the J call TRBJ1-1; D not certain. There are 15 residues in the CDR3. V shed 0 bases and J shed 0 bases, with 8 bases lying between them. Germline CDR1 and CDR2: MNHEY and SMNVEV (reference sequence). As DNA, the CDR3 is TGTGCCAGCAGTTTATCGGGCAGTTTGAACACTGAAGCTTTCTTT. Protein: CASSLSGSLNTEAFF.

The CDR3 nucleotides read TGTGCCACCAGCAGAGATGGGGGGAGCTCTGGAAACACCATATATTTT. Amino acid sequence: CATSRDGGSSGNTIYF. The genes are TRBV15 and TRBJ1-3; TRBD1 might be the D (5 bases). CDR1 and CDR2 (germline): LNHNV, YYDKDF (reference sequence). The CDR3 consists of 16 residues. V was shortened by 0 bases and J by 0 bases, with 9 bases between the two germline ends.

This chain joins TRBV6-5 and TRBJ2-1; weak D call: TRBD2 (6 bases). The germline CDR1 and CDR2 sequences are MNHEY and SVGAGI. The CDR3 spans 13 residues. V dropped 3 bases and J dropped 10 bases, with 13 bases sitting between them. CDR3 region: CASSYRGLQEQFF. In DNA, the CDR3 is TGTGCCAGCAGTTATAGGGGACTGCAAGAGCAGTTCTTC.

The chain combines TRBV18 with TRBJ2-2; TRBD2 might be the D (6 bases). Germline V gives CDR1 KGHSH, CDR2 LQKENI. The CDR3 consists of 15 residues. V lost 2 bases, J lost 7 bases, and 14 bases lay in between. The CDR3 DNA follows: TGTGCCAGCTCACCATCTGTAACGGAGGGCGGGGAGCTGTTTTTT. The encoded protein is CASSPSVTEGGELFF.

This chain joins TRBV10-3 and TRBJ2-7; 7 positions agree with TRBD2. Germline V CDR1 and CDR2: ENHRY, SYGVKD. The CDR3 contains 13 residues. Trimming cost V 10 bases and J 0 bases; bases outside gene matches: 6. The CDR3 loop is CATRTSNSYEQYF. The DNA for the CDR3 is TGTGCCACGAGGACTAGTAACTCCTACGAGCAGTACTTC.

The genes are TRBV6-4 and TRBJ2-6; TRBD1 agrees at 7 bases. V dropped 2 bases and J dropped 0; count of bases not matched to a gene: 1. Germline V gene sequence: CDR1 MRHNA, CDR2 SNTAGT. The CDR3 runs 16 residues. This CDR3 reads CASSDRDSSGANVLTF. CDR3 DNA sequence: TGTGCCAGCAGTGACCGGGACAGCTCTGGGGCCAACGTCCTGACTTTC.

V is TRBV6-5 and J is TRBJ1-5, with D tentatively TRBD1 (6 bases). The V end lost 8 bases, the J end lost 4 bases, and 12 bases lay between the germline ends. This CDR3 has 13 residues. Germline CDR1 is MNHEY and CDR2 is SVGAGI. Here the CDR3 DNA reads TGTGCCAGCGCCCGGACAGCAAATCAGCCCCAGCATTTT. This translates into CASARTANQPQHF.

This clone ranks as medium-sized. This sequence joins TRBV2 and TRBJ2-5; 9 bases agree with TRBD2. The CDR3 spans 16 residues. J was trimmed by 3 bases and V by 3 bases; bases with no gene match: 8. Germline CDR1 and CDR2: SNHLY and FYNNEI. The CDR3 loop reads CASSDPVAGAKETQYF. CDR3 DNA sequence: TGTGCCAGCAGTGATCCGGTAGCGGGGGCAAAAGAGACCCAGTACTTC.

The chain recombines TRBV6-4 with TRBJ2-1; D might be TRBD1 (5 bases). With 3 bases removed from V and 10 bases from J, the gap between germline ends came to 16 bases. The CDR3 extends over 14 amino acids. Germline V gives CDR1 MRHNA, CDR2 SNTAGT. The CDR3 spells CASSEAPTGGEQFF. CDR3 in DNA: TGTGCCAGCAGTGAAGCCCCCACAGGCGGCGAGCAGTTCTTC.

This clone was seen only a few times. The chain combines TRBV5-1 with TRBJ1-2; 7 bases align to TRBD1. The CDR3 is 15 amino acids. V shed 4 bases, J shed 5 bases, and the junction held 11 bases outside the gene matches. Germline V gene data show CDR1 as SGHRS and CDR2 as YFSETQ. For the CDR3, the DNA is TGCGCCAGCAGCCCGACGACAGGGACGGGTTATGGCTACACCTTC. It specifies CASSPTTGTGYGYTF.

The gene calls are TRBV12-5 and TRBJ2-2; 7 bases are shared with TRBD1. With 8 bases clipped from V and 3 bases from J, the junction kept 6 bases outside the gene matches. Germline-derived CDR1 and CDR2 are LGHNT and FRNRAP. This CDR3 is built from 14 residues. The CDR3 here is CASRRQGYTGELFF. CDR3 bases: TGTGCTAGTCGTCGACAGGGCTACACCGGGGAGCTGTTTTTT.

The chain links TRBV6-6 to TRBJ1-5; no definite D call. The germline CDR1 and CDR2 sequences are MNHNY and SVGAGI (reference sequence). V lost 4 bases, J lost 5 bases, and 9 bases lay in between. This CDR3 has 13 amino acids. The CDR3 loop reads CASSSVSHQPQHF. CDR3 sequence (DNA): TGTGCCAGCAGTTCAGTTTCACATCAGCCCCAGCATTTT.

Note on this clone: The junction departs from the called germline gene at one end, perhaps through a read error. The V and J genes are TRBV7-2 and TRBJ1-1, with unresolved D. The CDR3 has 14 amino acids. Germline CDR1 is SGHTA and CDR2 is FQGNSA. The DNA of the CDR3 is TGTGCCAGCACCTTAATCAGGTGGAACACTGAAGCTTTCTTT. Its translation is CASTLIRWNTEAFF.

The chain recombines TRBV9 with TRBJ2-2; 8 bases map to TRBD2. Germline V gene sequence: CDR1 SGDLS, CDR2 YYNGEE. Trimming cost V 0 bases and J 5 bases; bases outside gene matches: 12. This CDR3 is 18 amino acids long. The CDR3 region has the DNA TGTGCCAGCAGCGTAGCGTCGCCTCTAGCGGGTGCTACCGGGGAGCTGTTTTTT. Amino acids: CASSVASPLAGATGELFF.

V usage is TRBV2 and J usage is TRBJ2-7; 10 bases fit TRBD2. CDR3 length equals 16 residues. Germline CDR1 SNHLY, CDR2 FYNNEI. Germline trimming cut 8 bases from V and 3 bases from J; bases unmatched to any gene: 13. This CDR3 is CASLSSIAGGNYEQYF. For the CDR3, the DNA is TGTGCCAGCTTATCCTCTATAGCGGGGGGCAACTACGAGCAGTACTTC.

The V gene is TRBV9, the J gene TRBJ2-7; 7 bases map to TRBD1. CDR1 and CDR2 (germline): SGDLS, YYNGEE. Losses at the gene ends were 0 bases for V and 3 bases for J; bases not matched to a gene: 3. This CDR3 has 14 amino acids. In DNA form, the CDR3 reads TGTGCCAGCAGCGTAGGACAGGGAGACTACGAGCAGTACTTC. Its protein is CASSVGQGDYEQYF.

V is TRBV7-2 and J is TRBJ2-1; D is ambiguous. The CDR3 spans 11 residues. The germline CDR1 and CDR2 sequences are SGHTA and FQGNSA. The V gene lost 0 bases and the J gene lost 10 bases, with 4 bases spanning the gap. In nucleotides, the CDR3 is TGTGCCAGCAGCTTAGCCAGGGAGCAGTTCTTC. This sequence encodes CASSLAREQFF.